One TCR beta chain is described in this entry. The data originate from a study of blood T cell repertoires in COVID-19. Measured with immunoSEQ multiplex PCR; TCRdb has only the in-frame clones, and not every one. The data show around 220,000 clones, roughly 86% seen once. Trimming stripped 4 bases from V and 4 bases from J, with 14 bases between. Germline V gives CDR1 SGHDT, CDR2 YYEEEE. The CDR3 runs to 14 residues. V gene TRBV5-6 combines with J gene TRBJ1-2; TRBD1 is a possible D gene (5 bases). Material: peripheral blood. The receptor was isolated from a woman aged 50 to 60 with COVID-19, enrolled during active disease. The CDR3 DNA is TGTGCCAGCAGCCCAGGGCCACAGCCCTATGGCTACACCTTC. Amino acid sequence: CASSPGPQPYGYTF. The whole variable domain, remainder taken from reference TRBV5-6 and TRBJ1-2, is DAGVTQSPTHLIKTRGQQVTLRCSPKSGHDTVSWYQQALGQGPQFIFQYYEEEERQRGNFPDRFSGHQFPNYSSELNVNALLLGDSALYLCASSPGPQPYGYTFGSGTRLTVV.